This is a list of T cell receptor beta chains from one sample in a study of radiotherapy plus CTLA-4 blockade in lung cancer. Generated by immunoSEQ multiplex PCR, the TCRdb table keeps only in-frame clones and is missing some. The sample has around 82,000 clones; more than 80% are singletons. The sample was peripheral blood, taken from a patient treated with radiotherapy plus ipilimumab. The source is a human donor with non-small cell lung cancer who had stable disease on radiotherapy plus ipilimumab. Each CDR3 is given with its conserved first and last residue. D genes are given only for firm matches. Where a row states a size, it is once, few, many or the class of an expanded clone; other rows omit it.

>TRBV6-5|NA|TRBJ1-1|NA
CASSAGGQGTEAFF
TGTGCCAGCAGTGCTGGGGGGCAGGGCACTGAAGCTTTCTTT
>TRBV6-4|NA|TRBJ1-2|TRBD1
CASPPGQGLSGYTF
TGTGCCAGCCCCCCGGGACAGGGTTTGTCTGGCTACACCTTC
>TRBV19|NA|TRBJ2-7|NA
CASSMNRGGLASYEQYF
TGTGCCAGTAGTATGAATCGAGGCGGGCTAGCGAGTTACGAGCAGTACTTC
>TRBV10-1|NA|TRBJ2-3|NA
CASSETSLTHTQYF
TGCGCCAGCAGTGAGACCTCGCTCACCCATACGCAGTATTTT
>TRBV4-2|NA|TRBJ2-7|NA
CASSQWARGGGKRAYEQYF
TGTGCCAGCAGCCAGTGGGCCCGGGGCGGCGGGAAGCGGGCCTACGAGCAGTACTTC
>TRBV11-2|NA|TRBJ1-2|NA
CASSPDRGNYGYTF
TGTGCCAGCAGCCCAGATCGTGGTAACTATGGCTACACCTTC
>TRBV29-1|NA|TRBJ2-1|NA
CSVEDLALRGDEQFF
TGCAGCGTTGAAGATTTGGCACTGAGGGGCGATGAGCAGTTCTTC
>TRBV6-1|NA|TRBJ2-1|TRBD1
CASSEGQGFYNEQFF
TGTGCCAGCAGTGAAGGACAGGGGTTCTACAATGAGCAGTTCTTC
>TRBV5-1|NA|TRBJ2-7|TRBD1
CASSRPGQVGAEQYF
TGCGCCAGCAGCCGTCCGGGACAGGTCGGTGCCGAGCAGTACTTC
>TRBV6-1|few|TRBJ1-6|TRBD1
CASVRTGDGSPLHF
TGTGCCAGCGTACGGACAGGGGATGGTTCACCCCTCCACTTT
>TRBV7-9|NA|TRBJ2-1|TRBD2
CASSLVGRGGNEQFF
TGTGCCAGCAGCTTAGTAGGGCGGGGGGGCAATGAGCAGTTCTTC
>TRBV10-1|NA|TRBJ2-7|TRBD2
CASSDEAGGRREQYF
TGCGCCAGCAGTGATGAGGCGGGGGGGCGGAGAGAGCAGTACTTC
>TRBV7-7|NA|TRBJ2-5|TRBD2
CASSSYGLAGEQYF
TGTGCTAGCAGCTCTTACGGACTAGCGGGAGAGCAGTACTTC
>TRBV5-1|NA|TRBJ2-7|TRBD2
CASSLTSGGSSYEQYF
TGCGCCAGCAGCTTGACTAGCGGGGGGTCCTCCTACGAGCAGTACTTC
>TRBV5-1|NA|TRBJ1-4|NA
CASSTGRGQAEKLFF
TGCGCCAGCAGCACGGGGCGGGGGCAGGCTGAAAAACTGTTTTTT
>TRBV5-1|NA|TRBJ1-6|TRBD1
CASSRWDRAGGTLHF
TGCGCCAGCAGCAGATGGGACAGGGCGGGAGGCACCCTCCACTTT
>TRBV6-5|NA|TRBJ2-5|NA
CASSYSGGEVETQYF
TGTGCCAGCAGTTACTCGGGGGGCGAGGTAGAGACCCAGTACTTC
>TRBV5-5|NA|TRBJ1-1|TRBD1
CASSWGQDTEAFF
TGTGCCAGCAGCTGGGGACAGGACACTGAAGCTTTCTTT
>TRBV10-2|few|TRBJ1-2|NA
CASSAADSAYGYTF
TGCGCCAGCAGTGCCGCCGACAGCGCTTATGGCTACACCTTC
>TRBV5-7|few|TRBJ1-5|NA
CASSTTGNGIDQPQHF
TGTGCCAGCAGCACAACCGGAAACGGAATCGATCAGCCCCAGCATTTT
>TRBV5-1|NA|TRBJ1-5|NA
CASSLGGAGDAPQHF
TGCGCCAGCAGCTTGGGGGGGGCAGGTGATGCTCCCCAGCATTTT
>TRBV6-8|few|TRBJ1-1|NA
CASSYSARDYTEAFF
TGTGCCAGCAGTTACTCAGCCCGGGACTACACTGAAGCTTTCTTT
>TRBV7-9|NA|TRBJ2-1|NA
CASSGVNEQFF
TGTGCCAGCAGTGGGGTGAATGAGCAGTTCTTC
>TRBV5-6|NA|TRBJ1-6|NA
CASTGSGFDSPLHF
TGTGCCAGCACTGGGAGTGGTTTTGATTCACCCCTCCACTTT
>TRBV27|NA|TRBJ1-2|TRBD1
CASRTPQGYSYTF
TGTGCCAGCAGGACTCCACAGGGGTATAGCTACACCTTC
>TRBV6-1|NA|TRBJ2-7|NA
CASRRMRLAYEQYF
TGTGCCAGCAGACGTATGAGGCTTGCCTACGAGCAGTACTTC
>TRBV5-1|once|TRBJ2-5|NA
CASSLMDGDQETQYF
TGCGCCAGCAGCTTGATGGACGGAGACCAAGAGACCCAGTACTTC
>TRBV9|once|TRBJ2-3|TRBD1
CASSAVTGGALDTQYF
TGTGCCAGCAGCGCCGTGACAGGGGGCGCGTTAGATACGCAGTATTTT
>TRBV19|once|TRBJ2-7|NA
CASSSQARANEQYF
TGTGCCAGTAGTTCCCAGGCCCGGGCCAACGAGCAGTACTTC
>TRBV11-2|NA|TRBJ2-1|NA
CASSLLGGRSYNEQFF
TGTGCCAGCAGCTTACTTGGGGGGAGGAGCTACAATGAGCAGTTCTTC
>TRBV7-2|NA|TRBJ2-6|NA
CASSFSVLTF
TGTGCCAGCAGCTTTAGCGTCCTGACTTTC
>TRBV10-2|NA|TRBJ2-3|NA
CASSDRADPPDTQYF
TGCGCCAGCAGTGATCGGGCTGACCCCCCAGATACGCAGTATTTT
>TRBV28|NA|TRBJ1-2|TRBD1
CASRLLGTANYGYTF
TGTGCCAGCAGGCTCCTTGGGACAGCGAACTATGGCTACACCTTC
>TRBV28|NA|TRBJ1-2|NA
CASSLQGQGGYTF
TGTGCCAGCAGTTTACAGGGGCAAGGGGGCTACACCTTC
>TRBV28|NA|TRBJ2-2|NA
CASTSGQSNTGELFF
TGTGCCAGCACCTCAGGACAGTCGAACACCGGGGAGCTGTTTTTT
>TRBV28|few|TRBJ1-6|NA
CASSPRQMNSPLHF
TGTGCCAGCAGCCCCCGACAGATGAATTCGCCCCTCCACTTT
>TRBV7-8|NA|TRBJ1-4|NA
CASSLGHATNEKLFF
TGTGCCAGCAGCCTAGGACACGCAACTAATGAAAAACTGTTTTTT
>TRBV5-1|NA|TRBJ1-1|NA
CASSRKSNTEAFF
TGCGCCAGCAGCCGGAAGAGCAACACTGAAGCTTTCTTT
>TRBV5-1|once|TRBJ1-3|NA
CASSLGTVISGNTIYF
TGCGCCAGCAGCTTGGGGACAGTCATATCTGGAAACACCATATATTTT
>TRBV11-3|NA|TRBJ2-2|NA
CASSTRRGGELFF
TGTGCCAGCAGCACCCGGAGGGGCGGGGAGCTGTTTTTT
>TRBV7-9|NA|TRBJ1-5|TRBD1
CASSSTGARNQPQHF
TGTGCCAGCAGCTCGACAGGGGCCCGTAATCAGCCCCAGCATTTT
>TRBV6-5|NA|TRBJ2-6|NA
CASSSKGTGANVLTF
TGTGCCAGCAGTTCGAAGGGAACCGGGGCCAACGTCCTGACTTTC
>TRBV4-1|NA|TRBJ1-2|NA
CASSQEGQTRYTF
TGCGCCAGCAGCCAAGAAGGGCAGACCCGCTACACCTTC
>TRBV9|NA|TRBJ2-7|NA
CASSVAGGLTYEQYF
TGTGCCAGCAGCGTAGCTGGAGGACTAACTTACGAGCAGTACTTC
>TRBV28|NA|TRBJ2-7|NA
CASSYRHPRPYEQYF
TGTGCCAGCAGTTACCGACATCCCCGACCCTACGAGCAGTACTTC
>TRBV30|NA|TRBJ1-2|TRBD1
CAWSVVGGDYGYTF
TGTGCCTGGAGTGTAGTAGGGGGCGACTATGGCTACACCTTC
>TRBV19|NA|TRBJ2-7|NA
CASSIDGSNYEQYF
TGTGCCAGTAGTATAGATGGCAGTAACTACGAGCAGTACTTC
>TRBV28|NA|TRBJ2-7|NA
CASSPSGKGYEQYF
TGTGCCAGCAGTCCATCCGGGAAAGGCTACGAGCAGTACTTC
>TRBV5-1|NA|TRBJ2-1|NA
CASSLAVLSAGYNEQFF
TGCGCCAGCAGCTTGGCCGTCCTTAGCGCGGGATACAATGAGCAGTTCTTC
>TRBV5-1|NA|TRBJ2-3|TRBD1
CASSSGQGAEDTQYF
TGCGCCAGCAGCTCCGGACAGGGGGCTGAAGATACGCAGTATTTT
>TRBV30|few|TRBJ2-2|NA
CAWSLNSYTGELFF
TGTGCCTGGAGTCTTAACTCCTACACCGGGGAGCTGTTTTTT
>TRBV28|NA|TRBJ2-7|NA
CASSGFGGGHSYEQYF
TGTGCCAGCAGTGGATTTGGCGGGGGCCACTCCTACGAGCAGTACTTC
>TRBV6-1|NA|TRBJ2-7|TRBD2
CAAGLSGLAYEQYF
TGTGCCGCGGGACTTTCGGGACTAGCGTACGAGCAGTACTTC
>TRBV18|few|TRBJ1-1|NA
CASRVGGWNTEAFF
TGTGCCAGCCGAGTGGGGGGATGGAACACTGAAGCTTTCTTT
>TRBV4-1|once|TRBJ2-3|NA
CASSQDQRADTQYF
TGCGCCAGCAGCCAAGATCAGAGGGCAGATACGCAGTATTTT
>TRBV29-1|NA|TRBJ2-1|NA
CSVPSSPASYNEQFF
TGCAGCGTCCCATCATCGCCGGCTTCTTACAATGAGCAGTTCTTC